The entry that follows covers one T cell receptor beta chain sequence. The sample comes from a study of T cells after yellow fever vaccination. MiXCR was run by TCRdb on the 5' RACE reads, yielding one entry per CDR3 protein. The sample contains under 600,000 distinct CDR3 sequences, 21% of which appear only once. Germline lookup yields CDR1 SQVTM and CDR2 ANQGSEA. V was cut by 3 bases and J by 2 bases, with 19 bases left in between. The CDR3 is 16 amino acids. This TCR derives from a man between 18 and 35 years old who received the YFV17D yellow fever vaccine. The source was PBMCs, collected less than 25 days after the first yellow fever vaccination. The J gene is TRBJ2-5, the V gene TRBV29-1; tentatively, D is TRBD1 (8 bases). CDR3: CSVEGGLRTGQETQYF. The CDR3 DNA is TGCAGCGTTGAGGGAGGGTTGAGGACAGGGCAAGAGACCCAGTACTTC.